This TCR beta chain was captured by sequencing in a study of blood T cell repertoires in COVID-19 (TCRdb year 2020). Background on the whole study: The collaborator samples originated in the United States, Italy and Spain and spanned the acute and convalescent phases of COVID-19. The material from the prospective study consisted of cDNA or gDNA derived from T cells, B-cell-depleted T cells, or PBMCs. The dataset comprised deeply sampled blood TCRbeta repertoires from subjects exposed to, actively infected with, or recovered from COVID-19. The repertoires were made available in a free public database intended to serve as a resource for research on the immune response to SARS-CoV-2. Samples were obtained from the ongoing ImmuneRACE study (first 160 participants) and from 1,200 or so subjects provided by 6 global collaborators. Sample metadata almost always included a de-identified subject ID, COVID-19 status, age in years and sex. HLA class I and class II types, where available, came from metadata supplied by the sample provider rather than from assay-based typing. What the work shows at the level of the full study, not this receptor alone: The quantity of clinical and demographic metadata differed by source and by participant and was supplied without curation.

The immunoSEQ Assay, a bias-controlled multiplex PCR, was used to amplify TCRbeta CDR3 regions from genomic DNA. From the authors' description of their analysis: Nucleated cell counts per sample were estimated from amplification of reference gene primers within the assay. To quantify the absolute abundance of each unique TCRbeta CDR3 rearrangement, sequence reads were collapsed and filtered. For each sample, productive Simpson clonality was calculated by taking the square root of Simpson's diversity index across productive rearrangements. This immuneACCESS table, as held by TCRdb, lists in-frame sequences with V and J called but not all clones. Of the missing ones, under half trace to an unresolved V gene in checked studies; the others have no known cause. That table supplies the V and J calls and clone size; D and trimming were determined from the DNA. For this sample there are hundreds of thousands of clones; approximately 81% appear just once. Of the sample, about 2% is held by the ten largest clones.

The CDR3 numbers 13 residues from cysteine through phenylalanine. Only the CDR3 DNA is retained, 39 bases long and in frame from the first base. Taken from the germline V gene (reference sequence), the CDR1 and CDR2 loops are LNHDA and SQIVND. The V end gives up 7 bases and the J end 9 bases, leaving 7 bases in the junction not matched to a gene. For this clone: Its antigen is unknown. There are no base qualities to consult, and no much larger clone falls within one base.

Participants in the prospective study were aged about 18 to 100 years, lived in about two dozen United States geographic areas, and enrolled through a virtual design. Cohort assignment in the prospective study relied on participant-reported clinical history from a screening survey and a study questionnaire. Exposed participants had been in contact with someone with a PCR-confirmed or clinician-diagnosed COVID-19 case within 2 weeks of study entry. In the prospective study, mobile phlebotomists collected whole blood, serum and a nasopharyngeal or oropharyngeal swab from each participant. Additional blood draws and questionnaires over an approximately two-month period could optionally be provided by prospective study participants. Prospective study blood samples were shipped either frozen or at room temperature before DNA extraction.

Sequencing was carried out using PBMCs or T cells enriched from blood (not recorded which). The V gene is TRBV19 and the J gene is TRBJ2-1; TRBD1 lines up with 9 middle nucleotides. The TCR sequence derives from a woman under 40 who had been exposed to COVID-19. This receptor has the CDR3 CASTRTGVGEQFF. The DNA sequence is as follows: TGTGCCAGTACCAGGACAGGGGTTGGTGAGCAGTTCTTC.